Given below is one TCR beta chain in context. In the study's own analysis: From reference gene primer amplification, estimates of nucleated cell counts were derived. The table came from immunoSEQ multiplex PCR; TCRdb's copy has only in-frame clones and leaves some out. The DNA gave D and trimming, while V, J and clone size come from that table. The profile shows more than 95,000 clones, 90% of them singletons. The source of the sample is a study of blood T cell repertoires in COVID-19. Across the study: The study drew acute and convalescent COVID-19 samples from the United States, Italy and Spain. T cells, B-cell-depleted T cells, or PBMCs provided the cDNA or gDNA that served as material.

V lost 1 base to trimming and J lost 4 bases, with 4 bases between them. This CDR3 is built from 12 residues. From germline, CDR1 is SEHNR and CDR2 FQNEAQ (reference sequence). The chain employs TRBV7-9 and TRBJ1-2; D is uncertain. What was sequenced was peripheral blood. This clonotype was sampled from a human donor with active COVID-19. The donor label of this sample is uncertain. The DNA of the CDR3 is TGTGCCAGCAGCTTAGTGAGCTATGGCTACACCTTC. Protein product: CASSLVSYGYTF.